Listed here are 29 T cell receptor beta chains from one sample, sequenced in a study of tumor-infiltrating lymphocytes in primary liver carcinoma. The template, roughly 0.45 ug total RNA, yielded TCR beta cDNA made with a constant-region primer. Libraries of TCR beta came from three nested multiplex PCR rounds with slightly modified ARM-PCR. Running roughly 10 cycles apiece, the first two PCR rounds relied on TRBV1-TRBV30 forward primers together with a C-beta reverse primer. TCRdb processed the multiplex PCR reads anew with MiXCR; each CDR3 protein has one entry. The sample lists around 330,000 distinct CDR3 sequences; 58% were seen once. Germline DNA was also extracted, while the blood RNA originated from unsorted whole blood. What was sequenced was peripheral blood. The receptors come from a woman aged 25 to 39 with primary liver carcinoma and hepatitis B virus infection.

Turning to this clonotype: A much larger clone is a single base away; this may be a read error. The V gene is TRBV29-1, the J gene TRBJ2-3, with D unclear. CDR1 is SQVTM and CDR2 is ANQGSEA in the germline V gene. The CDR3 length is 13 residues. CDR3 nucleotide sequence: TGCAGCGTTGTTCTGGGTCTCACAGATACGGAGTATTTT. Translated, it gives CSVVLGLTDTEYF.

Many counts were recorded for this clonotype. This chain uses TRBV12-3 or TRBV12-4 with TRBJ2-1; either TRBD1 or TRBD2 may fit D (5 bases each). The CDR3 has 12 amino acids. The V end lost 6 bases, the J end lost 7 bases, and 10 bases lay between the germline ends. CDR3 protein: CASSPWGNEQFF. CDR3 nucleotides: TGTGCCAGCAGCCCGTGGGGGAATGAGCAGTTCTTC.

Comment on this clonotype: The conserved phenylalanine or tryptophan is not found at the CDR3 terminus, so this likely reflects a read error. DNA for the CDR3: TGTGCCAGCAGCTTAGATTTCACTAGCGGGAGTAGGGGTGAACAGTTCCTC. Translation: CASSLDFTSGSRGEQFL. The V and J genes are TRBV11-3 and TRBJ2-1, with 11 bases lining up with TRBD2. Trimming cost V 0 bases and J 13 bases; bases outside gene matches: 14. Germline values: CDR1 SGHNT, CDR2 YENEEA. CDR3 length: 17 residues.

This clonotype was seen at least ten times. This chain links TRBV12-3 or TRBV12-4 with TRBJ1-1, with D unclear. The CDR3 runs to 14 residues. V lost 3 bases and J 1 base, leaving 9 bases between the germline ends. The CDR3 protein is CASSFRPANTEAFF. The CDR3 nucleotides are TGTGCCAGCAGTTTTAGGCCAGCGAACACTGAAGCTTTCTTT.

This clonotype was recorded at least ten times. The gene calls are TRBV10-1 and TRBJ2-3; D not resolved. CDR1 WNHNN and CDR2 SYGVQD come from the germline V gene (reference sequence). There are 14 residues in the CDR3. Trimming cost V 0 bases and J 4 bases, with 8 bases left between them. CDR3 bases: TGCGCCAGCAGTGAGTCTACAGCGTCAGATACGCAGTATTTT. It translates to CASSESTASDTQYF.

This clonotype showed up just a few times. The V call is TRBV21-1, the J call TRBJ2-5. TRBV21-1 is an annotated pseudogene. The CDR3 loop spans 11 amino acids. The CDR3 DNA follows: TGTGCCAGCAGCAACCGGGAGACCCAGTACTTC. This sequence encodes CASSNRETQYF.

A note on this clonotype: One end of the junction fails to match germline, which may point to a read error. The chain has TRBV5-5 and TRBJ2-2; TRBD2 aligns across 16 bases. This CDR3 contains 18 residues. Germline CDR1 reads SGHKS; CDR2 reads YYEKEE (reference sequence). For the CDR3, the DNA is TGTGCCAGCAGCCAGGGACTAGCGGGAGGGCCAGGAACCGGGGTGCTGTTTTTT. Translating it yields CASSQGLAGGPGTGVLFF.

The chain carries TRBV5-1 and TRBJ2-7; D is undetermined. The CDR3 loop spans 13 amino acids. The germline CDR1 and CDR2 sequences are SGHRS and YFSETQ. V was pared by 2 bases and J by 3 bases, with 9 bases between. This CDR3 reads CASSFVNNYEQYF. The CDR3 DNA sequence: TGCGCCAGCAGCTTCGTAAATAACTACGAGCAGTACTTC.

The DNA of the CDR3 is TGTGCCAGCAGTCAGGGGAGGGGGGTTTTCTTT. It translates to CASSQGRGVFF. The gene calls are TRBV6-5 and TRBJ1-1, with a possible D match to TRBD1 (6 bases). CDR1 is MNHEY and CDR2 is SVGAGI in the germline V gene. The CDR3 sequence is 11 residues long. V was trimmed by 5 bases and J by 13 bases, leaving 14 bases between them.

For this clonotype: With a much larger clone just one base away, this may be a read error. V gene TRBV30 combines with J gene TRBJ2-7; 8 bases align to TRBD1. The CDR3 loop spans 15 amino acids. The germline CDR1 and CDR2 sequences are GTSNPN and SVGIG (reference sequence). The V and J ends lost 5 bases and 3 bases, in that order; junction bases with no gene match: 12. The CDR3 sequence: CAWGGHRDRYYEQYF. In nucleotides, the CDR3 is TGTGCCTGGGGTGGCCATAGGGACAGGTACTACGAGCAGTACTTC.

This clonotype was detected ten times or more. This rearrangement joins TRBV4-3 to TRBJ2-2; D gene uncertain. CDR3 length: 12 residues. Germline lookup yields CDR1 LGHNA and CDR2 YSLEER. Trimming shortened V by 4 bases and J by 5 bases, and 5 bases separated the two germline ends. The CDR3, as DNA: TGCGCCAGCAGCCTCCTGACCGGGGAGCTGTTTTTT. Residues: CASSLLTGELFF.

The chain is built from TRBV29-1 and TRBJ1-1; D is undetermined. The V end lost 5 bases, the J end lost 6 bases, and 16 bases lay between the germline ends. The CDR3 sequence is 13 residues long. Germline values: CDR1 SQVTM, CDR2 ANQGSEA. CDR3: CSVLAQLYAEAFF. As DNA, the CDR3 is TGCAGCGTTTTAGCACAGCTGTACGCTGAAGCTTTCTTT.

Comments on this clonotype: A single base separates this from a much larger clone, so it may be a read error. V and J are TRBV5-6 and TRBJ2-7; tentative D call: TRBD1 (5 bases). The CDR3 has 14 amino acids. In germline, CDR1 is SGHDT, CDR2 YYEEEE. The chain's CDR3 is CASSFTQGSCEQYF. The CDR3 bases are TGTGCCAGCAGCTTTACCCAGGGTTCCTGCGAGCAGTACTTC.

Note on this clonotype: Relative to the germline gene, one junction end is altered; a read error may explain this. V gene TRBV5-5 combines with J gene TRBJ1-2, with a possible D match to TRBD1 (6 bases). The germline CDR1 and CDR2 sequences are SGHKS and YYEKEE (reference sequence). The CDR3 has 13 amino acids. CDR3 amino acids: CASSYLSGDGYTF. The CDR3, as DNA: TGTGCCAGTAGCTATTTATCAGGGGATGGCTACACCTTC.

This clonotype was observed a handful of times. V and J are TRBV28 and TRBJ2-7, with 8 bases that match TRBD1. CDR3 size: 17 residues. The V and J ends lost 1 base and 5 bases, in that order; junction bases with no gene match: 13. The germline gives CDR1 MDHEN, CDR2 SYDVKM. The chain's CDR3 is CASSLFWTGKSGDEQYF. The CDR3 region has the DNA TGTGCCAGCAGTTTATTCTGGACAGGGAAATCGGGTGACGAGCAGTACTTC.

In this sample, this clonotype turned up many times. The chain recombines TRBV4-1 with TRBJ1-4, with TRBD1 matching 8 bases. Trimming at V came to 6 bases and at J to 6 bases, leaving 12 bases not matched to a gene. There are 16 residues in the CDR3. The germline gives CDR1 MGHRA, CDR2 YSYEKL. CDR3 loop: CASRAWTGIEDEKLFF. The CDR3 nucleotides read TGCGCCAGCAGAGCATGGACAGGGATTGAGGATGAAAAACTGTTTTTT.

This clonotype was detected a few times. The genes are TRBV7-8 and TRBJ2-1, with 8 bases fitting TRBD2. V lost 3 bases to trimming and J lost 8 bases; unmatched junction nucleotides: 18. Germline-derived CDR1 and CDR2 are SGHVS and FQNEAQ. This CDR3 contains 18 residues. The CDR3 loop is CASSFRAGGERIPDEQFF. DNA of the CDR3: TGTGCCAGCAGCTTTCGGGCGGGAGGAGAGCGTATTCCGGATGAGCAGTTCTTC.

The CDR3 bases are TGCAGTGCTACGGTACTCAAAGCCGGCAAAACCTACGAGCAGTACTTC. This sequence encodes CSATVLKAGKTYEQYF. This sequence joins TRBV20-1 and TRBJ2-7, with D uncertain. The CDR3 has 16 residues. Germline V lookup: CDR1 DFQATT, CDR2 SNEGSKA (reference sequence). The V gene lost 4 bases and the J gene lost 2 bases, with 21 bases spanning the gap.

In this sample, this clonotype turned up once. At one end the junction does not follow the germline gene, possibly because of a read error. V is TRBV12-3 or TRBV12-4 and J is TRBJ1-1; 10 positions match TRBD1. The CDR3 length is 17 residues. The CDR3: CASSPVLGQGTGTEAFF. CDR3 sequence (DNA): TGTGCTAGCAGCCCAGTCCTGGGACAGGGGACGGGCACTGAAGCTTTCTTT.

CDR3 sequence: CASSLTRAREGTGELFF. The CDR3 DNA reads TGTGCCAGCAGTCTCACGAGGGCTCGGGAGGGCACCGGGGAGCTGTTTTTT. The V gene is TRBV28, the J gene TRBJ2-2; 8 nucleotides match TRBD2. Germline assignment: CDR1 MDHEN and CDR2 SYDVKM. J gave up 4 bases and V 5 bases, and 12 bases lay outside the gene matches. This CDR3 is 17 amino acids long.

Regarding this clonotype: The missing conserved phenylalanine or tryptophan at the end of this CDR3 makes a read error likely. J is TRBJ1-1 and V is TRBV12-3 or TRBV12-4; D may be TRBD1 (5 bases). The germline V and J ends were trimmed by 1 base and 1 base, with 16 bases remaining between them. The CDR3 has 17 residues. The DNA of the CDR3 is TGTGCCAGCAGTTTAGGGCAGGGTCGATTGGGGAACACTGAAGCTTTCATT. Protein sequence: CASSLGQGRLGNTEAFI.

Comments on this clonotype: Just one base apart from a much larger clone, this may be a read error. The chain has TRBV10-3 and TRBJ2-5; D remains ambiguous. Germline assignment: CDR1 ENHRY and CDR2 SYGVKD. Trimming took off 10 bases at V and 1 base at J, with 13 bases between the two ends. This CDR3 contains 13 residues. The CDR3 loop is CATTRLFQETQYF. CDR3 nucleotide sequence: TGTGCCACCACCCGACTCTTCCAAGAGACCCAGTACTTC.

With regard to this clonotype: Because it lacks the conserved phenylalanine or tryptophan at the end, this CDR3 is likely a read error. The rearrangement links TRBV2 to TRBJ2-7; weak D call: TRBD1 (5 bases). CDR3 length: 12 amino acids. Germline V gene lookup returns CDR1 SNHLY and CDR2 FYNNEI. CDR3 sequence reads: CVNTRQGYEQYL. CDR3 bases: TGTGTCAACACTCGTCAGGGCTACGAGCAGTACTTA.

On this clonotype: Germline and junction disagree at one end, which may indicate a read error. The gene calls are TRBV4-1 and TRBJ2-3; 8 bases match TRBD2. CDR1 and CDR2 from the germline V gene are MGHRA and YSYEKL. The CDR3 spans 18 residues. The CDR3 DNA reads as TGCGCCAGCAGCCGTATCCTCGTAGCGGGAAGAGGCACGGATACGCATTATTTT. Its translation: CASSRILVAGRGTDTHYF.

Worth noting for this clonotype: Compared with germline, one end of the junction differs, possibly owing to a read error. The chain has TRBV6-5 and TRBJ2-7; 7 bases map to TRBD2. CDR1 and CDR2 from the germline V gene are MNHEY and SVGAGI. CDR3 length: 16 residues. CDR3 amino acids: CASSMKGPAGFWEQCF. CDR3 DNA sequence: TGTGCCAGCAGCATGAAGGGACCAGCGGGATTTTGGGAGCAGTGCTTC.

V is TRBV5-6 and J is TRBJ2-1, with D possibly TRBD1 on 6 matching bases. V was pared by 0 bases and J by 10 bases, with 32 bases between. The length of the CDR3 is 20 residues. The germline CDR1 and CDR2 sequences are SGHDT and YYEEEE. Written as DNA, the CDR3 is TGTGCCAGCAGCTTGGACTTTGGGGGACAAATACAATGTGTTTCGGTAGAGCAGTTCTTC. Its protein product is CASSLDFGGQIQCVSVEQFF. Filled out from reference TRBV5-6 and TRBJ2-1, the complete variable domain reads DAGVTQSPTHLIKTRGQQVTLRCSPKSGHDTVSWYQQALGQGPQFIFQYYEEEERQRGNFPDRFSGHQFPNYSSELNVNALLLGDSALYLCASSLDFGGQIQCVSVEQFFGPGTRLTVL.

V usage is TRBV11-2 and J usage is TRBJ2-7, with D possibly being TRBD2 (5 bases). CDR3 size: 14 residues. Germline V CDR1 and CDR2: SGHAT, FQNNGV. V was pared by 7 bases and J by 3 bases, with 16 bases between. As DNA, the CDR3 is TGTGCCAGCACCCGACCGTGCGGACTCTACGAGCAGTACTTC. Translation gives CASTRPCGLYEQYF.

The J gene is TRBJ2-1, the V gene TRBV29-1, with 9 positions matching TRBD2. J gave up 2 bases and V 1 base, and 9 bases lay outside the gene matches. This CDR3 is built from 17 residues. Germline values: CDR1 SQVTM, CDR2 ANQGSEA. CDR3: CSVEVEGRGGAYNEQFF. The CDR3 DNA reads as TGCAGCGTTGAAGTGGAAGGGCGGGGGGGGGCCTACAATGAGCAGTTCTTC.

This rearrangement joins TRBV5-1 to TRBJ2-4; TRBD1 matches at 8 bases. The junction had 8 bases not matched to a gene; V was cut back by 0 bases and J by 9 bases. Per germline, CDR1 SGHRS and CDR2 YFSETQ. The CDR3 extends over 15 amino acids. In DNA, the CDR3 is TGCGCCAGCAGCTTGGGGACAGGGTCGGTAACCATTCAGTACTTC. Its translation is CASSLGTGSVTIQYF.